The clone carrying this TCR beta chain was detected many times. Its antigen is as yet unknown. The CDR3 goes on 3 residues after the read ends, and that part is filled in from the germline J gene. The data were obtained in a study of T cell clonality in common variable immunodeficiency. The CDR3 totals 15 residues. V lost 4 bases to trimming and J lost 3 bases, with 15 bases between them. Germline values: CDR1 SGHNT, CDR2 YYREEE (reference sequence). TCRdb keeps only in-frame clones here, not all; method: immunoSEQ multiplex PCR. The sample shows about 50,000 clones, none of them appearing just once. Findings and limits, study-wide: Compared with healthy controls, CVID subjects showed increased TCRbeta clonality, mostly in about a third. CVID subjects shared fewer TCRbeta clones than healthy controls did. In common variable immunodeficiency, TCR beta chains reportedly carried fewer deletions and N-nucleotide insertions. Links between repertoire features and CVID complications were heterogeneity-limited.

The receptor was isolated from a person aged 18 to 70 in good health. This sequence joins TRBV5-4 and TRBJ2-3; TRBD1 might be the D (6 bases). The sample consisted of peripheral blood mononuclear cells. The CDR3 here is CASSPWTVSTDTQYF. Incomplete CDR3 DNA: TGTGCCAGCAGCCCCTGGACAGTCTCAACAGATACG. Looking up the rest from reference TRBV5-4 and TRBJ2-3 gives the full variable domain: ETGVTQSPTHLIKTRGQQVTLRCSSQSGHNTVSWYQQALGQGPQFIFQYYREEENGRGNFPPRFSGLQFPNYSSELNVNALELDDSALYLCASSPWTVSTDTQYFGPGTRLTVL.